These T cell receptor beta chains were read from a single sample in a study of PD-1 blockade in mismatch repair-deficient tumors. Some clones are missing from TCRdb's copy, which holds only in-frame ones; the method was immunoSEQ multiplex PCR. The sample records some 110,000 clones, about 80% being singletons. Sequenced material: peripheral blood, taken about 60 weeks after starting pembrolizumab. The source is an adult with mismatch repair-deficient cancer. CDR3s include the opening cysteine and the closing phenylalanine or tryptophan. Fields, in order: V gene, D gene, clone size, J gene, CDR3 protein, CDR3 DNA. The D gene is left open where the match is weak. Part of the rows lack a size; the others show once, few, many or a class for expanded clones.

V gene: TRBV11-1
D gene: TRBD2
clone size: .
J gene: TRBJ2-3
CDR3 protein: CASSLAGLEGTDTQYF
CDR3 DNA: TGTGCCAGCAGCTTAGCGGGACTAGAAGGTACAGATACGCAGTATTTT

V gene: TRBV9
D gene: .
clone size: few
J gene: TRBJ2-5
CDR3 protein: CASSSQPGGQETQYF
CDR3 DNA: TGTGCCAGCAGCTCTCAGCCCGGAGGGCAAGAGACCCAGTACTTC

V gene: TRBV18
D gene: .
clone size: .
J gene: TRBJ1-5
CDR3 protein: CASSPLETPVNQPQHF
CDR3 DNA: TGTGCCAGCTCACCATTAGAGACACCGGTTAATCAGCCCCAGCATTTT

V gene: TRBV6-1
D gene: .
clone size: .
J gene: TRBJ1-1
CDR3 protein: CASNLGRGNTEAFF
CDR3 DNA: TGTGCCAGCAACCTCGGTCGGGGGAACACTGAAGCTTTCTTT

V gene: TRBV11-3
D gene: TRBD1
clone size: .
J gene: TRBJ2-7
CDR3 protein: CASSRTGYEQYF
CDR3 DNA: TGTGCCAGCAGCAGGACAGGGTACGAGCAGTACTTC

V gene: TRBV5-6
D gene: TRBD1
clone size: .
J gene: TRBJ2-7
CDR3 protein: CASSRRQGGGEQYF
CDR3 DNA: TGTGCCAGCAGCCGACGACAGGGGGGTGGCGAGCAGTACTTC

V gene: TRBV19
D gene: TRBD2
clone size: .
J gene: TRBJ2-7
CDR3 protein: CASSMVAGEGEQYF
CDR3 DNA: TGTGCCAGTAGTATGGTAGCGGGAGAAGGCGAGCAGTACTTC

V gene: TRBV5-4
D gene: TRBD1
clone size: .
J gene: TRBJ2-1
CDR3 protein: CASRGDRGPYNEQFF
CDR3 DNA: TGTGCCAGCAGGGGGGACAGGGGGCCTTACAATGAGCAGTTCTTC

V gene: TRBV19
D gene: .
clone size: .
J gene: TRBJ1-2
CDR3 protein: CASRTGRGGGYTF
CDR3 DNA: TGTGCCAGTAGAACAGGACGGGGGGGTGGCTACACCTTC

V gene: TRBV27
D gene: TRBD1
clone size: .
J gene: TRBJ2-1
CDR3 protein: CASAGTGGNNEQFF
CDR3 DNA: TGTGCCAGCGCTGGGACAGGGGGCAACAATGAGCAGTTCTTC

V gene: TRBV30
D gene: TRBD2
clone size: .
J gene: TRBJ2-5
CDR3 protein: CAWSVIAGVETQYF
CDR3 DNA: TGTGCCTGGAGTGTGATAGCGGGAGTTGAGACCCAGTACTTC

V gene: TRBV5-1
D gene: .
clone size: once
J gene: TRBJ2-2
CDR3 protein: CASSPRGMGNTGELFF
CDR3 DNA: TGCGCCAGCAGCCCCCGTGGAATGGGAAACACCGGGGAGCTGTTTTTT

V gene: TRBV6-1
D gene: TRBD1
clone size: .
J gene: TRBJ1-2
CDR3 protein: CASSVTWDRDHGYTF
CDR3 DNA: TGTGCCAGCAGTGTCACATGGGACAGGGACCATGGCTACACCTTC

V gene: TRBV7-9
D gene: TRBD1
clone size: .
J gene: TRBJ2-7
CDR3 protein: CASSSGTDYEQYF
CDR3 DNA: TGTGCCAGCAGCTCCGGGACAGACTACGAGCAGTACTTC

V gene: TRBV7-8
D gene: TRBD2
clone size: .
J gene: TRBJ2-5
CDR3 protein: CASSLVRTSGEETQYF
CDR3 DNA: TGTGCCAGCAGCTTAGTGAGGACTAGCGGTGAAGAGACCCAGTACTTC

V gene: TRBV7-3
D gene: .
clone size: .
J gene: TRBJ2-5
CDR3 protein: CASSLMGGNRYF
CDR3 DNA: TGTGCCAGCAGCTTAATGGGCGGGAACCGGTACTTC

V gene: TRBV6-1
D gene: TRBD2
clone size: .
J gene: TRBJ2-1
CDR3 protein: CASSVLRGKFF
CDR3 DNA: TGTGCCAGCAGTGTTCTGCGGGGGAAGTTCTTC

V gene: TRBV11-3
D gene: .
clone size: .
J gene: TRBJ2-7
CDR3 protein: CASSLGQNYEQYF
CDR3 DNA: TGTGCCAGCAGCTTAGGACAGAACTACGAGCAGTACTTC

V gene: TRBV30
D gene: TRBD2
clone size: few
J gene: TRBJ2-7
CDR3 protein: CAWSGSGNSYEQYF
CDR3 DNA: TGTGCCTGGAGTGGAAGCGGGAACTCCTACGAGCAGTACTTC

V gene: TRBV18
D gene: TRBD2
clone size: .
J gene: TRBJ2-7
CDR3 protein: CASSPLAESGSREQYF
CDR3 DNA: TGTGCCAGCTCACCTCTAGCGGAGAGTGGATCGCGGGAGCAGTACTTC

V gene: TRBV6-1
D gene: TRBD1
clone size: .
J gene: TRBJ2-5
CDR3 protein: CASSPATGRKGTQYF
CDR3 DNA: TGTGCCAGCAGTCCCGCGACAGGGCGAAAAGGGACCCAGTACTTC

V gene: TRBV25-1
D gene: .
clone size: once
J gene: TRBJ1-2
CDR3 protein: CASSDWGPGYGYTF
CDR3 DNA: TGTGCCAGCAGTGATTGGGGGCCCGGCTATGGCTACACCTTC

V gene: TRBV5-1
D gene: TRBD2
clone size: .
J gene: TRBJ2-3
CDR3 protein: CASRLLAVERPIGARDTQYF
CDR3 DNA: TGCGCCTCCCGCCTACTAGCGGTCGAACGGCCTATCGGAGCGCGAGATACGCAGTATTTT

V gene: TRBV19
D gene: .
clone size: .
J gene: TRBJ2-7
CDR3 protein: CASSIAGRAYEQYF
CDR3 DNA: TGTGCCAGTAGTATCGCCGGACGGGCCTACGAGCAGTACTTC

V gene: TRBV5-1
D gene: .
clone size: .
J gene: TRBJ2-7
CDR3 protein: CASSDEGVTYEQYF
CDR3 DNA: TGCGCCAGCAGCGACGAAGGGGTGACCTACGAGCAGTACTTC

V gene: TRBV27
D gene: TRBD1
clone size: .
J gene: TRBJ1-1
CDR3 protein: CASSLSARGQAFF
CDR3 DNA: TGTGCCAGCAGTTTATCGGCCAGGGGGCAGGCTTTCTTT

V gene: TRBV27
D gene: TRBD1
clone size: .
J gene: TRBJ1-4
CDR3 protein: CASTVDRAGEKLFF
CDR3 DNA: TGTGCCAGCACCGTGGACAGGGCGGGTGAAAAACTGTTTTTT

V gene: TRBV14
D gene: .
clone size: .
J gene: TRBJ1-2
CDR3 protein: CASSQGKGNLANYGYTF
CDR3 DNA: TGTGCCAGCAGCCAAGGGAAGGGGAACTTGGCTAACTATGGCTACACCTTC

V gene: TRBV18
D gene: TRBD2
clone size: .
J gene: TRBJ2-3
CDR3 protein: CASSPPSGSSSTDTQYF
CDR3 DNA: TGTGCCAGCTCTCCACCTAGCGGGAGTTCGAGCACAGATACGCAGTATTTT

V gene: TRBV6-5
D gene: TRBD2
clone size: .
J gene: TRBJ2-2
CDR3 protein: CASSYPGLGFRELFF
CDR3 DNA: TGTGCCAGCAGTTACCCTGGACTAGGCTTCAGGGAGCTGTTTTTT

V gene: TRBV2
D gene: .
clone size: .
J gene: TRBJ2-1
CDR3 protein: CASRGHGPYNEQFF
CDR3 DNA: TGTGCCAGCAGGGGGCACGGCCCGTACAATGAGCAGTTCTTC

V gene: TRBV6-4
D gene: TRBD1
clone size: few
J gene: TRBJ1-1
CDR3 protein: CASSVRDRGLPEAFF
CDR3 DNA: TGTGCCAGCAGTGTGCGGGACAGGGGGTTACCTGAAGCTTTCTTT

V gene: TRBV6-5
D gene: TRBD2
clone size: .
J gene: TRBJ2-3
CDR3 protein: CAISATSAGTDTQYF
CDR3 DNA: TGTGCCATCTCCGCGACTAGCGCAGGCACAGATACGCAGTATTTT

V gene: TRBV7-9
D gene: .
clone size: .
J gene: TRBJ1-5
CDR3 protein: CASSSYSNQPQHF
CDR3 DNA: TGTGCCAGCAGCTCCTACTCCAATCAGCCCCAGCATTTT

V gene: TRBV7-9
D gene: TRBD2
clone size: .
J gene: TRBJ2-1
CDR3 protein: CASSIGEGEQFF
CDR3 DNA: TGTGCCAGCAGCATAGGGGAGGGTGAGCAGTTCTTC

V gene: TRBV18
D gene: .
clone size: .
J gene: TRBJ1-2
CDR3 protein: CASSPGGQTNYGYTF
CDR3 DNA: TGTGCCAGCTCACCTGGAGGACAGACTAACTATGGCTACACCTTC

V gene: TRBV5-1
D gene: TRBD1
clone size: .
J gene: TRBJ1-4
CDR3 protein: CASSLVGGGGEKLFF
CDR3 DNA: TGCGCCAGCAGCTTGGTAGGAGGGGGCGGTGAAAAACTGTTTTTT

V gene: TRBV7-8
D gene: TRBD2
clone size: .
J gene: TRBJ2-1
CDR3 protein: CASSFTSGNGPAYNEQFF
CDR3 DNA: TGTGCCAGCAGCTTCACTAGCGGGAATGGTCCCGCCTACAATGAGCAGTTCTTC

V gene: TRBV5-4
D gene: .
clone size: .
J gene: TRBJ2-1
CDR3 protein: CASSLNNEQFF
CDR3 DNA: TGTGCCAGCAGCTTAAACAATGAGCAGTTCTTC

V gene: TRBV5-4
D gene: .
clone size: once
J gene: TRBJ2-2
CDR3 protein: CASSWGMGTTGELFF
CDR3 DNA: TGTGCCAGCAGCTGGGGTATGGGCACCACCGGGGAGCTGTTTTTT

V gene: TRBV7-9
D gene: .
clone size: few
J gene: TRBJ1-2
CDR3 protein: CASSFPTHGYTF
CDR3 DNA: TGTGCCAGCAGCTTTCCGACGCATGGCTACACCTTC

V gene: TRBV11-2
D gene: TRBD2
clone size: .
J gene: TRBJ2-5
CDR3 protein: CASSSLVIAGGQETQYF
CDR3 DNA: TGTGCCAGCAGCTCCCTGGTGATAGCGGGAGGGCAAGAGACCCAGTACTTC

V gene: TRBV10-1
D gene: TRBD2
clone size: .
J gene: TRBJ2-2
CDR3 protein: CASSDGTTNTGELFF
CDR3 DNA: TGCGCCAGCAGTGATGGGACTACGAACACCGGGGAGCTGTTTTTT

V gene: TRBV27
D gene: .
clone size: .
J gene: TRBJ2-3
CDR3 protein: CASSFEGWSTDTQYF
CDR3 DNA: TGTGCCAGCAGTTTCGAGGGGTGGAGCACAGATACGCAGTATTTT

V gene: TRBV27
D gene: .
clone size: .
J gene: TRBJ2-2
CDR3 protein: CASSRGNTGELFF
CDR3 DNA: TGTGCCAGCAGTCGGGGGAACACCGGGGAGCTGTTTTTT

V gene: TRBV21-1
D gene: .
clone size: few
J gene: TRBJ1-1
CDR3 protein: CASGGNTEAFF
CDR3 DNA: TGTGCCAGCGGGGGGAACACTGAAGCTTTCTTT

V gene: TRBV27
D gene: .
clone size: .
J gene: TRBJ2-3
CDR3 protein: CASSFSNTDTQYF
CDR3 DNA: TGTGCCAGCAGTTTCAGTAACACAGATACGCAGTATTTT

V gene: TRBV6-1
D gene: TRBD1
clone size: .
J gene: TRBJ2-7
CDR3 protein: CASTGTALREQYF
CDR3 DNA: TGTGCCAGCACCGGGACAGCCCTTCGCGAGCAGTACTTC

V gene: TRBV2
D gene: .
clone size: .
J gene: TRBJ1-3
CDR3 protein: CASSENGGSGNTIYF
CDR3 DNA: TGTGCCAGCAGTGAAAACGGGGGCTCTGGAAACACCATATATTTT

V gene: TRBV11-3
D gene: .
clone size: .
J gene: TRBJ2-6
CDR3 protein: CASSGAYSGANVLTF
CDR3 DNA: TGTGCCAGCAGCGGGGCGTACTCTGGGGCCAACGTCCTGACTTTC

V gene: TRBV9
D gene: TRBD2
clone size: .
J gene: TRBJ2-5
CDR3 protein: CASSVTSGSLGETQYF
CDR3 DNA: TGTGCCAGCAGCGTAACTAGCGGGAGTCTAGGAGAGACCCAGTACTTC